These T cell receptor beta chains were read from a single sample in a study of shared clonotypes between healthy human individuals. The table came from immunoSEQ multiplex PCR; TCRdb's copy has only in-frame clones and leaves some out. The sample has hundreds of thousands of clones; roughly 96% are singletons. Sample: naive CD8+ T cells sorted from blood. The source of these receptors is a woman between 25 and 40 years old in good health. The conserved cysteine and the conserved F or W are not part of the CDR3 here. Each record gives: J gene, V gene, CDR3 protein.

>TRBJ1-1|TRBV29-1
SVEGYRVMTEAF
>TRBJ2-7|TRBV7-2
ASSLAQFGSYEQY
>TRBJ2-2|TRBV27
ASSLWAGNTGELF
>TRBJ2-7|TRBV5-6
ASSMQFGANSYEQY
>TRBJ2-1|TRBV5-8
ASSTQGDSYNEQF
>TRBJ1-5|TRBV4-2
ASSHDTVSYQPQH
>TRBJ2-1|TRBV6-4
ASSTEGLADYNEQF
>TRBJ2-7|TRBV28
ASSRSQEQY
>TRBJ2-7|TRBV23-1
AGRDRAYEQY
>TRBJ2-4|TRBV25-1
ASTPSQLAGGAKNIQY
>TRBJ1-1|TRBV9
ASSVAGGGYMNTEAF
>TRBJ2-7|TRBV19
ASSLPSRSYEQY
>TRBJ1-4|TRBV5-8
ASSPPHDRDEKLF
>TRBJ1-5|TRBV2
ASSAQVQPQH
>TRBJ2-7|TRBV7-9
ASSSHYEQY
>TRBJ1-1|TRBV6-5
ASSYSAGEFHTEAF
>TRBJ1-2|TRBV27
ASSSPTSNYGYT
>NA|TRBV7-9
ASSSRTGGHEQY
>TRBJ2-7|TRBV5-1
ASSLAGSSRGLIYEQY
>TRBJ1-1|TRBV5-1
ASSFSGIGTEAF
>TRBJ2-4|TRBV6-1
ASSVMGQGSPLAKNIQY
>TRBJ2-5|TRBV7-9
ASSYLRDSGRGTQY
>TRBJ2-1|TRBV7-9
ASSPTSGRGHEQF
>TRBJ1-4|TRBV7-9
ASSQDSVATNEKLF
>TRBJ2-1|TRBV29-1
SVRDRGGNEQF
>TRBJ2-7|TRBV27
ASSLWRGHYEQY
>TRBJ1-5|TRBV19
ASSTDRDVGNQPQH
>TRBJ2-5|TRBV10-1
ASSDDRVSETQY
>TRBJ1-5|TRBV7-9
ASSVTGSDQPQH
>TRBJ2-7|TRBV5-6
ASSFCAAAMYEQY
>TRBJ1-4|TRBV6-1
ASSEAPWGSITNEKLF
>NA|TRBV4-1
ASSQGLNYEQY
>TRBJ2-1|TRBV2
ASSDEGRAPNEQF
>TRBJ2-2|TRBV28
ASSLANTGELF
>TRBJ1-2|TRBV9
ASSPNSGHYGYT
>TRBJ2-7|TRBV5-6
ASSDGQSSYEQY
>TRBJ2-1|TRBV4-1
ASSQAPHGSGPYNEQF
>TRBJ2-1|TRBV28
ASSLRTGFDNEQF
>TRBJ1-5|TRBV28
ASSLRPYNQPQH
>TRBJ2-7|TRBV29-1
SAEGNSLEQY
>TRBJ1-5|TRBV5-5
ASSLDTINQPQH
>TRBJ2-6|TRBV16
ASSYTTGAFGANVLT
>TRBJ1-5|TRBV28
ASSLRFGGGNQPQH
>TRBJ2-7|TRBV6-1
ASSVVREYYEQY
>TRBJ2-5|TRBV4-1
ASSQDTGGETQY